This TCR beta chain emerged from a study of blood T cell repertoires in COVID-19. On the study more broadly: COVID-19 samples from acute and convalescent phases originated in the United States, Italy and Spain.

The CDR3 extends over 16 amino acids. The V end lost 1 base, the J end lost 4 bases, and 19 bases lay between the germline ends. Germline values: CDR1 SQVTM, CDR2 ANQGSEA. As processed by the authors: By means of reference gene primer amplification, nucleated cell counts were estimated. Assay: immunoSEQ multiplex PCR; the TCRdb copy retains only in-frame clones and omits some. D and trimming were read from the DNA, whereas the V and J calls and clone size are those reported in that table. The data show around 150,000 clones, roughly 80% seen once. This chain uses TRBV29-1 with TRBJ1-1, with D possibly matching TRBD1 (6 bases). The receptor's source is a man aged 45-65 years with active or convalescent COVID-19. The source material was peripheral blood. The CDR3 nucleotides are TGCAGCGTTGAAGCCGGCGGACAGTATCTGGGCACTGAAGCTTTCTTT. Protein: CSVEAGGQYLGTEAFF.